This T cell receptor beta chain comes out of a study of cytomegalovirus exposure and HLA in healthy donors. Findings and limits, study-wide: Segments of the TCR beta V type were, in most cases, productive about 87% or about 30% of the time in an earlier analysis.

With 60 Vbeta and 13 Jbeta primers, the PCR was carried out. The assay was immunoSEQ multiplex PCR, and TCRdb's table has in-frame clones only and misses some. The repertoire holds around 30,000 clones, with about 60% as singletons. This CDR3 contains 12 residues. V dropped 2 bases and J dropped 8 bases, with 6 bases sitting between them. Germline V gene data show CDR1 as SGHVS and CDR2 as FQNEAQ. A word on this clone: Its antigen is currently unknown.

Donors in the study were healthy people who gave bone marrow. Material for sequencing was PBMCs. V gene TRBV7-8 combines with J gene TRBJ2-2; TRBD1 might be the D (5 bases). The receptor comes from a male donor in good health and CMV-seropositive. The CDR3 region is CASSLKGGELFF. CDR3 coding DNA: TGTGCCAGCAGCTTAAAGGGGGGGGAGCTGTTTTTT.